One and the same sample provided the 25 T cell receptor beta chains below, sequenced in a study of T cells in Graves' hyperthyroidism and ophthalmopathy (dated 2019 in TCRdb). Receptor libraries were prepared by multiplex PCR. Sequenced on an Illumina HiSeq 2000. The TCR beta CDR3 regions were amplified from the RNA transcripts. The TCR CDR3 was subjected to a first round of RT-PCR using the HTBI primer set and the Qiagen OneStep RT-PCR kit. The public reads were quality trimmed at Q25 with fastp and then assembled into clones with MiXCR by TCRdb, keeping productive beta chains. CDR3 protein sequences are deduplicated, and each keeps its most common genes and DNA. For this sample the table gives about 290,000 distinct CDR3 sequences, of which about 14% were detected only once. The ten top clones hold approximately 8.6% of the sample. The material sequenced was blood. The receptors were gathered from a woman aged 25-40 years with Graves' hyperthyroidism that later progressed to Graves' ophthalmopathy.

The table lists this clonotype with many counts. The chain has TRBV7-2 and TRBJ2-3, with D possibly matching TRBD2 (5 bases). CDR3 length: 13 residues. Germline CDR1 reads SGHTA; CDR2 reads FQGNSA. V dropped 2 bases and J dropped 6 bases, with 9 bases sitting between them. CDR3 nucleotide sequence: TGTGCCAGCAGCTTACAGACGGGGGATACGCAGTATTTT. Its translation: CASSLQTGDTQYF.

V is TRBV24-1 and J is TRBJ2-7; D ambiguous. Germline V gene sequence: CDR1 KGHDR, CDR2 SFDVKD. Trimming took off 3 bases at V and 5 bases at J, with 16 bases between the two ends. The CDR3 is made up of 15 amino acids. CDR3 DNA: TGTGCCACCAGTGATAGTGGGCAGGAACCCCACGAGCAGTACTTC. This codes for CATSDSGQEPHEQYF.

The chain couples TRBV20-1 to TRBJ2-7, with D possibly being TRBD2 (6 bases). The CDR3 contains 14 residues. Trimming shortened V by 1 base and J by 0 bases, and 10 bases separated the two germline ends. CDR1 DFQATT and CDR2 SNEGSKA come from the germline V gene (reference sequence). In DNA, the CDR3 is TGCAGTGCTAGAGTTCCGGGAGCCTCCTACGAGCAGTACTTC. Protein sequence: CSARVPGASYEQYF.

This clonotype was observed many times. The chain carries TRBV3-1 and TRBJ2-1, with D possibly TRBD2 on 5 matching bases. Germline V gene data show CDR1 as LGHDT and CDR2 as YNNKEL (reference sequence). CDR3 length equals 19 residues. The V and J ends lost 1 base and 5 bases respectively, with 24 bases between them. CDR3 coding DNA: TGTGCCAGCAGCCAAGCGGTCCCCCTTACTAGTTTCCAACACAATGAGCAGTTCTTC. Translation gives CASSQAVPLTSFQHNEQFF.

This clonotype has ten or more counts. The chain joins TRBV6-2 or TRBV6-3 to TRBJ2-5, with D tentatively TRBD2 (5 bases). The CDR3 totals 15 residues. V gave up 7 bases and J gave up 3 bases, with 18 bases separating them. Germline values: CDR1 MNHEY, CDR2 SVGEGT. CDR3 in amino acids: CASIPSPLEEETQYF. CDR3 nucleotides: TGTGCCAGCATCCCTTCGCCCCTGGAGGAAGAGACCCAGTACTTC.

This clonotype was recorded many times. The chain couples TRBV27 to TRBJ2-7, with TRBD2 matching over 8 bases. Looked up from germline, CDR1 is MNHEY and CDR2 is SMNVEV (reference sequence). The CDR3 is 14 amino acids. The trim removed 6 bases at V and 0 bases at J, leaving 4 bases unmatched. CDR3 sequence: CASRVAGNSYEQYF. In nucleotides, the CDR3 is TGTGCCAGCAGAGTAGCGGGGAACTCCTACGAGCAGTACTTC.

The sample holds many counts of this clonotype. The chain links TRBV10-3 to TRBJ1-5; D is possibly TRBD1 (6 bases). Germline lookup yields CDR1 ENHRY and CDR2 SYGVKD. V lost 3 bases and J lost 4, with 10 bases in between. CDR3 length: 14 residues. The CDR3, as DNA: TGTGCCATCAGTGATCGGGGGCCTAATCAGCCCCAGCATTTT. Residues: CAISDRGPNQPQHF.

This clonotype was detected many times. The rearrangement links TRBV24-1 to TRBJ2-1, with D possibly being TRBD1 (7 bases). The CDR3 has 12 amino acids. Germline CDR1 and CDR2: KGHDR and SFDVKD. V lost 11 bases to trimming and J lost 5 bases, with 12 bases between them. CDR3 loop: CASGDSHNEQFF. In DNA form, the CDR3 reads TGTGCCAGCGGGGACAGCCACAATGAGCAGTTCTTC.

In this sample, this clonotype turned up many times. The chain recombines TRBV18 with TRBJ2-1; D may match TRBD1 or TRBD2 (5 bases each). V was clipped by 1 base and J by 5 bases, with 12 bases between them. CDR3 length: 15 amino acids. The germline gives CDR1 KGHSH, CDR2 LQKENI. As DNA, the CDR3 is TGTGCCAGCTCACCACTAATAGGGGAGAACAATGAGCAGTTCTTC. Amino acid sequence: CASSPLIGENNEQFF.

This clonotype was observed at least ten times. This chain connects TRBV20-1 to TRBJ1-1; D gene ambiguous. The CDR3 runs to 13 residues. The germline V gene encodes CDR1 DFQATT and CDR2 SNEGSKA (reference sequence). V gave up 5 bases and J gave up 3 bases, with 13 bases separating them. The chain's CDR3 is CSAGTVRHTEAFF. CDR3 DNA: TGCAGTGCTGGCACTGTAAGACACACTGAAGCTTTCTTT.

About this clonotype: Just one base apart from a much larger clone, this may be a read error. The chain links TRBV19 to TRBJ1-1; 7 bases match TRBD1. V gave up 10 bases and J gave up 3 bases; unmatched junction bases: 8. In germline, CDR1 is LNHDA, CDR2 SQIVND (reference sequence). The CDR3 is 13 amino acids. CDR3 in amino acids: CATGGQLDTEAFF. Written as DNA, the CDR3 is TGTGCCACGGGGGGACAGCTGGACACTGAAGCTTTCTTT.

V gene TRBV10-3 combines with J gene TRBJ2-7; D possibly corresponds to TRBD1 (5 bases). The CDR3 is 11 residues long. Germline V gene lookup returns CDR1 ENHRY and CDR2 SYGVKD. V dropped 3 bases and J dropped 7 bases, with 7 bases sitting between them. Here the CDR3 DNA reads TGTGCCATCAGTGAAGCAGGGGAGCAGTACTTC. Its protein product is CAISEAGEQYF.

This clonotype was seen at least ten times. The chain joins TRBV30 to TRBJ1-6, with D maybe TRBD1 (5 bases). The CDR3 extends over 19 amino acids. The V end lost 1 base, the J end lost 10 bases, and 29 bases lay between the germline ends. The germline V gene encodes CDR1 GTSNPN and CDR2 SVGIG (reference sequence). CDR3 sequence: CAWSGTPGGQHGVRSPLHF. CDR3 bases: TGTGCCTGGAGTGGGACGCCGGGAGGACAACACGGGGTAAGATCACCCCTCCACTTT.

This clonotype was detected a few times. V and J are TRBV3-1 and TRBJ2-7; 10 bases are shared with TRBD1. V trimming: 5 bases; J trimming: 2 bases; junction bases outside the gene matches: 6. This CDR3 is built from 15 residues. Germline V lookup: CDR1 LGHDT, CDR2 YNNKEL (reference sequence). CDR3 nucleotides: TGTGCCAGCAGCACCCGACAGGGGGCCGCCTACGAGCAGTACTTC. Amino acid sequence: CASSTRQGAAYEQYF.

Ten or more counts support this clonotype. The V call is TRBV28, the J call TRBJ1-1; D uncertain. V shed 4 bases and J shed 1 base, with 13 bases lying between them. In germline, CDR1 is MDHEN, CDR2 SYDVKM. This CDR3 comprises 15 residues. This chain's CDR3 is CASSSPGGGNTEAFF. In DNA form, the CDR3 reads TGTGCCAGCAGTTCCCCCGGCGGTGGGAACACTGAAGCTTTCTTT.

This clonotype turned up a few times. The V gene is TRBV4-3, the J gene TRBJ2-2, with a possible D match to TRBD2 (5 bases). V lost 0 bases to trimming and J lost 1 base, with 6 bases between them. CDR1 and CDR2 (germline): LGHNA, YSLEER. The length of the CDR3 is 15 residues. The CDR3 reads CASSQDGENTGELFF. In nucleotides, the CDR3 is TGCGCCAGCAGCCAAGACGGGGAGAACACCGGGGAGCTGTTTTTT.

This clonotype came up many times. This chain joins TRBV27 and TRBJ2-3; TRBD2 matches 8 bases. CDR3 length: 16 amino acids. V was clipped by 4 bases and J by 1 base; unmatched bases: 7. CDR1 and CDR2 from the germline V gene are MNHEY and SMNVEV (reference sequence). This CDR3 reads CASSSSGTRGTDTQYF. CDR3 bases: TGTGCCAGCAGTTCTTCCGGGACTAGGGGCACAGATACGCAGTATTTT.

Ten or more counts support this clonotype. The chain's CDR3 is CASSLQRQGHYGYTF. For the CDR3, the DNA is TGTGCCAGCAGTTTACAGAGACAGGGGCACTATGGCTACACCTTC. This rearrangement joins TRBV12-3 or TRBV12-4 to TRBJ1-2, with 8 bases matching TRBD1. With V trimmed by 2 bases and J by 3 bases, 5 bases remained unmatched. The CDR3 is made up of 15 amino acids.

At least ten counts were recorded for this clonotype. V and J are TRBV29-1 and TRBJ2-1; D may be TRBD1 (7 bases). The germline V and J ends were trimmed by 8 bases and 0 bases, with 20 bases remaining between them. Germline V gene sequence: CDR1 SQVTM, CDR2 ANQGSEA. This CDR3 comprises 16 residues. CDR3 in DNA: TGCAGCCACAGGGGTGTGGGCGGGACCTCCTACAATGAGCAGTTCTTC. Protein product: CSHRGVGGTSYNEQFF.

There are many counts of this clonotype. CDR3 residues: CASSYSKRGGSTYEQYF. CDR3 nucleotides: TGTGCCAGCAGTTACTCCAAAAGGGGCGGGAGTACCTACGAGCAGTACTTC. The rearrangement links TRBV6-5 to TRBJ2-7, with 7 positions matching TRBD2. The germline V gene has CDR1 MNHEY and CDR2 SVGAGI. The CDR3 loop spans 17 amino acids. V lost 0 bases to trimming and J lost 2 bases; unmatched junction nucleotides: 10.

This clonotype was recorded at least ten times. The chain joins TRBV11-2 to TRBJ1-1; no reliable D call. The CDR3 sequence is 14 residues long. V was cut by 2 bases and J by 5 bases, with 12 bases left in between. CDR1 and CDR2 (germline): SGHAT, FQNNGV. Written as DNA, the CDR3 is TGTGCCAGCAGCTTACAATGGACGGAGACTGAAGCTTTCTTT. Translation gives CASSLQWTETEAFF. Using reference TRBV11-2 and TRBJ1-1 for the parts outside the CDR3, the full variable domain is EAGVAQSPRYKIIEKRQSVAFWCNPISGHATLYWYQQILGQGPKLLIQFQNNGVVDDSQLPKDRFSAERLKGVDSTLKIQPAKLEDSAVYLCASSLQWTETEAFFGQGTRLTVV.

The table lists this clonotype with a few counts. The chain links TRBV6-1 to TRBJ1-3, with TRBD1 identical over 8 bases. The CDR3 contains 15 residues. Looked up from germline, CDR1 is MNHNS and CDR2 is SASEGT. V gave up 5 bases and J gave up 4 bases; unmatched junction bases: 7. The CDR3 region has the DNA TGTGCCAGCAGTCGGACAGGGTTTGCGGGAAACACCATATATTTT. It yields the protein CASSRTGFAGNTIYF.

This clonotype was detected a few times. The rearrangement uses TRBV6-4 and TRBJ2-3; either TRBD1 or TRBD2 may supply D (5 bases each). The CDR3 sequence is 16 residues long. CDR1 is MRHNA, CDR2 SNTAGT, per germline. Trimming pared 3 bases from V and 2 bases from J, leaving 15 bases between. CDR3 coding DNA: TGTGCCAGCAGTGAACGACCGGGACCTACCACAGATACGCAGTATTTT. Encoded protein: CASSERPGPTTDTQYF.

The sample holds many counts of this clonotype. The chain uses TRBV4-3 and TRBJ2-7, with unresolved D. The CDR3 runs 13 residues. Germline V gene lookup returns CDR1 LGHNA and CDR2 YSLEER. Trimming took off 1 base at V and 3 bases at J, with 7 bases between the two ends. The CDR3 here is CASSQGVFYEQYF. Written as DNA, the CDR3 is TGCGCCAGCAGCCAAGGGGTGTTCTACGAGCAGTACTTC.

This clonotype was seen more than once but under ten times. V usage is TRBV5-1 and J usage is TRBJ2-7; 7 bases agree with TRBD1. The germline V gene has CDR1 SGHRS and CDR2 YFSETQ. The CDR3 consists of 15 residues. V lost 0 bases and J lost 2; bases outside the gene matches: 5. DNA of the CDR3: TGCGCCAGCAGCTTGGCCTCAGGACAGGCCTACGAGCAGTACTTC. Translated: CASSLASGQAYEQYF.